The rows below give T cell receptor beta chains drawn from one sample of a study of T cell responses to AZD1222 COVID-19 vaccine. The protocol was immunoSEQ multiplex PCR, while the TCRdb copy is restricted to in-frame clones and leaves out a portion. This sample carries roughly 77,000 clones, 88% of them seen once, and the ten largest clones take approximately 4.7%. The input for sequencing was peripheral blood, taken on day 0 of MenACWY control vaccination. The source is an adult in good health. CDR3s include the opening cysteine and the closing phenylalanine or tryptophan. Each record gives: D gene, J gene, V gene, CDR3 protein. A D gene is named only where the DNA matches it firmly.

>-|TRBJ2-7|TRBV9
CASSADEPTYEQYF
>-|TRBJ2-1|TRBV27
CASSLVGVTNEQFF
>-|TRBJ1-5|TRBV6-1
CASSESGQPQHF
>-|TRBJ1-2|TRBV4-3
CASSQVPDTNYGYTF
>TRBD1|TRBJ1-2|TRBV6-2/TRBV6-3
CASSYSPGQGYYGYTF
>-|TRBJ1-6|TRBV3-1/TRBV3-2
CASSPNNRESPLHF
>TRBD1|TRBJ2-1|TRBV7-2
CASSLLRQGGNEQFF
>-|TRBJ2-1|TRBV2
CASSEGTRRNEQFF
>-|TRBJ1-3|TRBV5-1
CASSLERSSGNTIYF
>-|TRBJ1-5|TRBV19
CASRGAGNQPQHF
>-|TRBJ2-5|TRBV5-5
CASSFQGKETQYF
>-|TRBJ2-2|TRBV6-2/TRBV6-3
CASSYSMKAGELFF
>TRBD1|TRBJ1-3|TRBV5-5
CASRSQGTGNTIYF
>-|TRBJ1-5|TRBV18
CASSLLDSNQPQHF
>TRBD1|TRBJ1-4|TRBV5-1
CASSRRDSSINEKLFF
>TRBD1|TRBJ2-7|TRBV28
CASSPGLTGTYEQYF
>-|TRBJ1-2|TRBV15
CATSRELRTGQYGYTF
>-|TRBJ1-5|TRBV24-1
CADQGRGGNQPQHF
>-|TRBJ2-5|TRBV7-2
CASSLLMVRTQYF
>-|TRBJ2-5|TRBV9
CASSVATGETQYF
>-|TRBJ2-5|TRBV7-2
CASSRPGETQYF
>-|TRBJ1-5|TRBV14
CASSERGGPNQPQHF
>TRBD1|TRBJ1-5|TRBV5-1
CASSLEGQGSNQPQHF